This T cell receptor (beta chain) was captured in a study of T-cell memory formation after mild COVID-19. Turning to the study itself: Most TCR clusters belonged to a single donor. The study's findings and limits: Mainly in CM and EM were contracting CD4+ clones; CD8+ were in EMRA.

A single record per CDR3 protein comes from TCRdb applying MiXCR to the 5' RACE reads. The data contain fewer than 15,000 distinct CDR3 sequences, 20% to 25% of them singletons. This clonotype occurred many times. What it binds is unknown. The germline CDR1 and CDR2 sequences are SGDLS and YYNGEE. This CDR3 is 13 amino acids long. V lost 3 bases and J lost 5, with 11 bases in between. This chain connects TRBV9 to TRBJ1-1; no clear D gene. This clonotype originated in a man between 18 and 35 years old who had mild COVID-19 (a few samples of this study predate the infection). Cell type and time point are not known. The specimen sequenced was PBMCs or a T cell subset sorted from them (not recorded which). This CDR3 is CASSGNIITEAFF. CDR3 bases: TGTGCCAGCAGCGGTAACATTATAACTGAAGCTTTCTTT.